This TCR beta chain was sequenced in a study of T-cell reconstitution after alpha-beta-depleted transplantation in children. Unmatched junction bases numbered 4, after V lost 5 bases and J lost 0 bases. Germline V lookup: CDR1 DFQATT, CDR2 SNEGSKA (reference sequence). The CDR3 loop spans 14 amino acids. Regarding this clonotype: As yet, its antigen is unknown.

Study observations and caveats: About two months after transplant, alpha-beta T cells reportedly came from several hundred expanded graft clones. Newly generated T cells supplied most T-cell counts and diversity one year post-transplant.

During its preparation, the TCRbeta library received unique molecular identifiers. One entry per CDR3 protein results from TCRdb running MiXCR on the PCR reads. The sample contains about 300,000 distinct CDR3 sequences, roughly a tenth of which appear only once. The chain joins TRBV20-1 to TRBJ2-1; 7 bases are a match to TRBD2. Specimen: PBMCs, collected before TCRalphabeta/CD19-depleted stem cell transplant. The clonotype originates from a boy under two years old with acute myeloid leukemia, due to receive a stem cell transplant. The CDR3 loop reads CSALGLFSYNEQFF. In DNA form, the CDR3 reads TGCAGTGCTCTGGGACTATTCTCCTACAATGAGCAGTTCTTC.